This entry lists 18 T cell receptor beta chains sequenced from one sample in a study of cytomegalovirus exposure and HLA in healthy donors. The PCR employed 60 Vbeta primers together with 13 Jbeta primers. TCRdb's copy holds only in-frame clones and misses some; the assay was immunoSEQ multiplex PCR. The table includes 200,000 or so clones, approximately 80% detected once. Sequencing was performed on PBMCs. These receptors originate from a man aged 50 to 60 in good health and CMV-seronegative.

The chain recombines TRBV30 with TRBJ2-7; 11 bases agree with TRBD2. V was clipped by 2 bases and J by 4 bases; unmatched bases: 4. Germline-derived CDR1 and CDR2 are GTSNPN and SVGIG (reference sequence). The CDR3 sequence is 14 residues long. The CDR3 DNA reads TGTGCCTGGAGTTATAGCGGGAGGGGGTACGAGCAGTACTTC. It encodes CAWSYSGRGYEQYF.

The V gene is TRBV6-5, the J gene TRBJ1-5, with unresolved D. Germline CDR1 and CDR2: MNHEY and SVGAGI. V was trimmed by 8 bases and J by 2 bases, leaving 16 bases between them. The CDR3 is 15 amino acids. This CDR3 is CASSRGGLGNQPQHF. The CDR3 DNA reads as TGTGCCAGCTCCCGAGGAGGCCTTGGCAATCAGCCCCAGCATTTT.

This clone occurred a few times. An end of the junction does not agree with germline; a read error may underlie this. The gene calls are TRBV14 and TRBJ2-3; 8 positions match TRBD2. The CDR3 extends over 14 amino acids. CDR1 and CDR2 from the germline V gene are SGHDN and FVKESK. CDR3 loop: CASSQAGVQDTQYF. In DNA form, the CDR3 reads TGTGCCAGCAGTCAAGCGGGAGTACAAGATACGCAGTATTTT.

The chain links TRBV11-2 to TRBJ2-1, with TRBD2 as a possible D gene (5 bases). CDR3 length equals 14 residues. CDR1 and CDR2 (germline): SGHAT, FQNNGV. V lost 0 bases to trimming and J lost 4 bases, with 7 bases between them. In DNA, the CDR3 is TGTGCCAGCAGCTTAGAGCGGGTGTACAATGAGCAGTTCTTC. Amino acids: CASSLERVYNEQFF. The full variable domain, with the rest looked up from reference TRBV11-2 and TRBJ2-1, is EAGVAQSPRYKIIEKRQSVAFWCNPISGHATLYWYQQILGQGPKLLIQFQNNGVVDDSQLPKDRFSAERLKGVDSTLKIQPAKLEDSAVYLCASSLERVYNEQFFGPGTRLTVL.

The J gene is TRBJ1-5, the V gene TRBV19; TRBD1 aligns across 8 bases. Germline V CDR1 and CDR2: LNHDA, SQIVND (reference sequence). There are 15 residues in the CDR3. The J segment lost 3 bases and the V segment lost 3 bases, leaving 4 bases of the junction unmatched. In DNA, the CDR3 is TGTGCCAGTAGTATCAGACAGGGGAACAATCAGCCCCAGCATTTT. Encoded protein: CASSIRQGNNQPQHF.

To note about this clone: An end of the junction does not agree with germline; a read error may underlie this. This chain joins TRBV30 and TRBJ2-1; D is possibly TRBD2 (6 bases). Germline V gene data show CDR1 as GTSNPN and CDR2 as SVGIG (reference sequence). The CDR3 contains 14 residues. The CDR3 DNA follows: TGTGCCTGGAGTGTAACGGGAGACTACAATGGGCAGTTCTTC. Its protein is CAWSVTGDYNGQFF.

The rearrangement uses TRBV6-7 and TRBJ2-7; the D gene is possibly TRBD2 (6 bases). TRBV6-7 is annotated as an ORF whose role is uncertain. CDR3 size: 14 residues. The V end lost 7 bases, the J end lost 2 bases, and 15 bases lay between the germline ends. CDR3 in amino acids: CASTLPGETYEQYF. The CDR3 bases are TGTGCCAGCACCCTCCCGGGGGAGACCTACGAGCAGTACTTC.

To note about this clone: The conserved closing phenylalanine or tryptophan is absent in this CDR3, likely reflecting a read error. The genes are TRBV28 and TRBJ2-7; 11 nucleotides align to TRBD1. The CDR3 runs to 16 residues. Germline values: CDR1 MDHEN, CDR2 SYDVKM. CDR3 nucleotide sequence: TGTGCCAGCAGTTTACCGGGACAGGGGGTGTCCTATGAGCAGTACCTC. Translating gives CASSLPGQGVSYEQYL.

The rearrangement joins TRBV6-5 to TRBJ1-2; TRBD1 is a possible D gene (6 bases). Trimming removed 2 bases from V and 4 bases from J, with 14 bases in between. The CDR3 consists of 15 residues. Germline CDR1 is MNHEY and CDR2 is SVGAGI. The CDR3, as DNA: TGTGCCAGCAGTTACGGAAAGGGACATCGCTATGGCTACACCTTC. Its protein product is CASSYGKGHRYGYTF.

DNA for the CDR3: TGTGCCAGTAGTTTACTAGTCACAGATACGCAGTATTTT. Protein product: CASSLLVTDTQYF. This chain uses TRBV19 with TRBJ2-3, with TRBD2 as a possible D gene (5 bases). The CDR3 runs 13 residues. CDR1 is LNHDA and CDR2 is SQIVND in the germline V gene (reference sequence). Trimming removed 5 bases from V and 2 bases from J, with 8 bases in between. The variable domain in full, completed from reference TRBV19 and TRBJ2-3, reads DGGITQSPKYLFRKEGQNVTLSCEQNLNHDAMYWYRQDPGQGLRLIYYSQIVNDFQKGDIAEGYSVSREKKESFPLTVTSAQKNPTAFYLCASSLLVTDTQYFGPGTRLTVL.

The rearrangement uses TRBV27 and TRBJ2-7; perhaps TRBD1 as D (6 bases). Per the germline V gene, CDR1 is MNHEY and CDR2 is SMNVEV (reference sequence). Trimming took 8 bases from V and 6 from J, leaving 17 bases between them. The CDR3 runs 13 residues. For the CDR3, the DNA is TGTGCCAGCCGGGCCAGGGGCTGGGGCGAGCAGTACTTC. This gives the protein CASRARGWGEQYF.

The chain employs TRBV9 and TRBJ1-5, with D tentatively TRBD1 (5 bases). V lost 4 bases and J lost 4, with 15 bases in between. The germline CDR1 and CDR2 sequences are SGDLS and YYNGEE. The CDR3 contains 15 residues. The CDR3 DNA sequence: TGTGCCAGCAGCCTAGAGGGACTGCGTAATCAGCCCCAGCATTTT. Translated, it gives CASSLEGLRNQPQHF.

The sample holds a few counts of this clone. The chain is built from TRBV4-2 and TRBJ2-7; 13 bases line up with TRBD2. The ends lost 4 bases at V and 0 bases at J; junction bases unmatched: 6. Germline V gene data show CDR1 as LGHNA and CDR2 as YNFKEQ. The CDR3 sequence is 17 residues long. CDR3 sequence: CASSPRTSGGLSYEQYF. The CDR3 DNA is TGTGCCAGCAGCCCGCGGACTAGCGGGGGTCTCTCCTACGAGCAGTACTTC.

The CDR3 DNA reads TGTGCCAGCAGCTTATTTCAGGGGGCTGGAGATACGCAGTATTTT. Protein sequence: CASSLFQGAGDTQYF. The chain links TRBV7-9 to TRBJ2-3; TRBD1 matches 8 bases. Trimming took 2 bases from V and 5 from J; bases not matched to a gene: 6. Germline loops: CDR1 SEHNR, CDR2 FQNEAQ (reference sequence). The CDR3 is 15 amino acids.

The chain links TRBV29-1 to TRBJ2-3, with D unresolved. Looked up from germline, CDR1 is SQVTM and CDR2 is ANQGSEA. This CDR3 is 13 amino acids long. V lost 3 bases and J lost 0, with 7 bases in between. CDR3 nucleotide sequence: TGCAGCGTTGATGATACTAGCACAGATACGCAGTATTTT. Its translation is CSVDDTSTDTQYF.

This clone was seen only a few times. V usage is TRBV29-1 and J usage is TRBJ1-1; TRBD1 matches 7 bases. This CDR3 has 14 amino acids. The junction had 6 bases not matched to a gene; V was cut back by 0 bases and J by 5 bases. Per the germline V gene, CDR1 is SQVTM and CDR2 is ANQGSEA. CDR3 sequence reads: CSVEDHQGVTEAFF. DNA for the CDR3: TGCAGCGTTGAAGATCACCAGGGGGTGACTGAAGCTTTCTTT.

This clone came up a few times. This chain connects TRBV28 to TRBJ1-5; tentative D call: TRBD1 (5 bases). The CDR3 runs 14 residues. Trimming took off 7 bases at V and 5 bases at J, with 15 bases between the two ends. Germline V gene lookup returns CDR1 MDHEN and CDR2 SYDVKM. CDR3 bases: TGTGCCAGCACCCTCTGGGAGGGGTATCAGCCCCAGCATTTT. Encoded protein: CASTLWEGYQPQHF.

V gene TRBV5-1 combines with J gene TRBJ1-2; possible D gene TRBD1, 5 bases. The V gene's germline CDR1 is SGHRS and CDR2 YFSETQ. Trimming shortened V by 4 bases and J by 6 bases, and 16 bases separated the two germline ends. The length of the CDR3 is 14 residues. CDR3 loop: CASSRLQGYDGYTF. The CDR3 nucleotides read TGCGCCAGCAGCCGCCTCCAGGGTTACGATGGCTACACCTTC.